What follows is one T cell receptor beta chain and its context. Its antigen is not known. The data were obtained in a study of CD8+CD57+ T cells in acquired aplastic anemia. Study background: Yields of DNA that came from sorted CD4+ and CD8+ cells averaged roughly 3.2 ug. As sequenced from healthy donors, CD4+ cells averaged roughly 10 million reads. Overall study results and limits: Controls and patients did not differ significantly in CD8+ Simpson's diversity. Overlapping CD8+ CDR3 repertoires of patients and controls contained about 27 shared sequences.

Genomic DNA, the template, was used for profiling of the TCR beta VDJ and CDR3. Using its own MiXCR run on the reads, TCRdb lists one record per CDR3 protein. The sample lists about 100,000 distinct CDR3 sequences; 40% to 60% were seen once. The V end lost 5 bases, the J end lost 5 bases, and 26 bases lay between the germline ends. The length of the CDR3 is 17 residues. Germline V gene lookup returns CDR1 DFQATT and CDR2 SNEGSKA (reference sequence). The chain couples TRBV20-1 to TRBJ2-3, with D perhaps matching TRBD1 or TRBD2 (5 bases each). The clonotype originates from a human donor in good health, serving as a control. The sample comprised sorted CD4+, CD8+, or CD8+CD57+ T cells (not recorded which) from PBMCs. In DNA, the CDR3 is TGCAGTGCTTACTCCGGGACGGGATGGGATGGGAGAGATACGCAGTATTTT. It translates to CSAYSGTGWDGRDTQYF.